A selection of T cell receptor beta chains follows, all from one sample in a study of cytomegalovirus exposure and HLA in healthy donors. Libraries were prepared by immunoSEQ multiplex PCR; TCRdb keeps only in-frame clonotypes and omits some of them. Of about 190,000 clones in the sample, about 77% were seen once. The source material was PBMCs. The receptor set was obtained from a man aged 30 to 45 in good health and CMV-seropositive. Each CDR3 is given with its conserved first and last residue. The D gene is left open where the match is weak. Some rows have no size entry. The others give once, few or many, or a class for an expanded clone.

clone size | J gene | V gene | D gene | CDR3 protein | CDR3 DNA
- | TRBJ1-2 | TRBV30 | - | CAWKGGTGGRHGYTF | TGTGCCTGGAAGGGAGGAACAGGTGGCAGGCATGGCTACACCTTC
few | TRBJ2-7 | TRBV19 | - | CASRGARDEQYF | TGTGCCAGTAGAGGGGCCCGGGACGAGCAGTACTTC
few | TRBJ1-1 | TRBV7-9 | TRBD1 | CASSDTGGATEAFF | TGTGCCAGCAGCGACACAGGGGGTGCCACTGAAGCTTTCTTT
many | TRBJ2-7 | TRBV5-5 | - | CASSKSSDHEQYF | TGTGCCAGCAGCAAATCTAGCGACCACGAGCAGTACTTC
few | TRBJ2-7 | TRBV4-3 | TRBD2 | CASSRVPGGGSEQYF | TGCGCCAGCAGCCGAGTCCCGGGAGGAGGGTCCGAGCAGTACTTC
- | TRBJ2-5 | TRBV19 | - | CASSVQTEETQYF | TGTGCCAGTAGTGTCCAGACGGAGGAGACCCAGTACTTC
few | TRBJ2-3 | TRBV30 | - | CAWTEGEGETDTQYF | TGTGCCTGGACCGAGGGGGAGGGGGAGACAGATACGCAGTATTTT
- | TRBJ1-1 | TRBV11-2 | - | CASSLGLGMYTEAFF | TGTGCCAGCAGCTTGGGGCTGGGGATGTACACTGAAGCTTTCTTT
- | TRBJ1-5 | TRBV28 | - | CASGAVNQPQHF | TGTGCCAGCGGGGCTGTAAATCAGCCCCAGCATTTT
- | TRBJ2-7 | TRBV20-1 | TRBD2 | CSGRGYDEQYF | TGCAGCGGGAGGGGCTACGACGAGCAGTACTTC
- | TRBJ2-5 | TRBV6-5 | - | CASRRGGSGETQYF | TGTGCCAGCAGGAGGGGGGGTAGTGGCGAGACCCAGTACTTC
once | TRBJ2-3 | TRBV7-3 | TRBD2 | CASSPRGGRKEDTQYF | TGTGCCAGCAGCCCGCGGGGGGGGAGGAAGGAAGATACGCAGTATTTT
- | TRBJ1-1 | TRBV6-5 | - | CASSPLGAHTEAFF | TGTGCCAGCAGTCCTTTGGGGGCACACACTGAAGCTTTCTTT
once | TRBJ2-3 | TRBV7-2 | - | CASSLVGGVTDTQYF | TGTGCCAGCAGCTTAGTAGGGGGGGTAACAGATACGCAGTATTTT
- | TRBJ1-6 | TRBV7-9 | TRBD1 | CASRSDREVRNSPLHF | TGTGCCAGCAGGTCGGACAGGGAAGTAAGGAATTCACCCCTCCACTTT
- | TRBJ2-6 | TRBV14 | TRBD1 | CASSARQGAGANVLTF | TGTGCCAGCAGCGCCCGACAGGGGGCTGGGGCCAACGTCCTGACTTTC
once | TRBJ2-1 | TRBV11-2 | TRBD2 | CASSLGLRGVRSNEQFF | TGTGCCAGCAGCTTAGGCCTCCGGGGGGTGAGGTCCAATGAGCAGTTCTTC
- | TRBJ1-4 | TRBV6-5 | TRBD1 | CASSWTGNEKLFF | TGTGCCAGCAGTTGGACAGGGAACGAAAAACTGTTTTTT
once | TRBJ2-3 | TRBV6-6 | - | CASTPLPDTQYF | TGTGCCAGCACCCCCCTTCCCGATACGCAGTATTTT
- | TRBJ1-1 | TRBV7-3 | - | CASSLIGEGQNTEAFF | TGTGCCAGCAGCTTAATAGGGGAGGGGCAGAACACTGAAGCTTTCTTT
- | TRBJ2-7 | TRBV4-3 | - | CASSQDPGSFYEQYF | TGCGCCAGCAGCCAAGATCCAGGCAGTTTCTACGAGCAGTACTTC
- | TRBJ1-5 | TRBV10-3 | - | CAISDRGSGGNQPQHF | TGTGCCATCAGTGACCGAGGCTCCGGGGGCAATCAGCCCCAGCATTTT
- | TRBJ2-3 | TRBV5-1 | TRBD2 | CASSLERPSGGDTQYF | TGCGCCAGCAGCTTGGAGCGGCCTAGCGGGGGAGATACGCAGTATTTT
- | TRBJ2-5 | TRBV30 | - | CAWSGYFGGQGETQYF | TGTGCCTGGAGTGGGTATTTCGGGGGGCAAGGGGAGACCCAGTACTTC
once | TRBJ2-7 | TRBV5-4 | TRBD2 | CASSFGLAGGQSYEQYF | TGTGCCAGCAGCTTCGGACTAGCGGGGGGGCAATCCTACGAGCAGTACTTC
- | TRBJ2-5 | TRBV4-3 | - | CASRRCSVEETQYF | TGCGCCAGCAGGAGGTGTAGCGTCGAAGAGACCCAGTACTTC
few | TRBJ2-5 | TRBV29-1 | - | CSVDQGAETQYF | TGCAGCGTAGATCAGGGTGCCGAGACCCAGTACTTC
- | TRBJ1-1 | TRBV7-8 | - | CASSLVGGVEAFF | TGTGCCAGCAGCTTAGTTGGAGGGGTTGAAGCTTTCTTT
- | TRBJ2-3 | TRBV6-6 | - | CAAGSGTDTQYF | TGTGCCGCCGGGTCCGGCACAGATACGCAGTATTTT
- | TRBJ2-7 | TRBV7-8 | - | CASSLEVRTASYEQYF | TGTGCCAGCAGCTTAGAAGTAAGGACAGCAAGTTACGAGCAGTACTTC
- | TRBJ1-5 | TRBV30 | - | CAWTGNKDSNQPQHF | TGTGCCTGGACAGGGAATAAGGATAGCAATCAGCCCCAGCATTTT
- | TRBJ2-3 | TRBV6-5 | TRBD2 | CASSYRRESDTQYF | TGTGCCAGCAGTTACAGGCGGGAGTCGGATACGCAGTATTTT
once | TRBJ2-7 | TRBV7-9 | TRBD2 | CASQRGPYEQYF | TGTGCCAGCCAGCGGGGCCCCTACGAGCAGTACTTC
- | TRBJ2-3 | TRBV2 | TRBD2 | CASSPGLAGAADTQYF | TGTGCCAGCAGTCCCGGACTAGCGGGAGCCGCAGATACGCAGTATTTT
- | TRBJ2-2 | TRBV7-2 | TRBD2 | CASSLDKGLADINTGELFF | TGTGCCAGCAGCTTAGATAAGGGACTAGCGGACATCAACACCGGGGAGCTGTTTTTT
- | TRBJ2-3 | TRBV5-1 | - | CASSQVGDTQYF | TGCGCCAGCAGCCAGGTTGGAGATACGCAGTATTTT